This T cell receptor (beta chain) was found in a study of graft-versus-host responses after intestinal transplantation. Regarding the study as a whole: Early post-transplant declines in HvG were associated with peak levels of circulating GvH clones. GvH clones were found in recipient marrow; some appeared first in ileum or blood.

The CDR3 covers 14 residues. V was pared by 0 bases and J by 8 bases, with 12 bases between. Germline CDR1 is SGHRS and CDR2 is YFSETQ. Worth noting for this clone: Antigen specificity is unknown.

The data were produced by immunoSEQ multiplex PCR, yet TCRdb's version contains in-frame clones alone and is incomplete. Of tens of thousands of clones listed, 91% are singletons. This sequence originates from a human donor who received an intestinal transplant. Sample: unstimulated CD8+ T cells sorted from spleen or lymph node cells, taken before intestinal transplant. V and J are TRBV5-1 and TRBJ2-1; D might be TRBD2 (5 bases). CDR3 protein: CASSLELVSDEQFF. Written as DNA, the CDR3 is TGCGCCAGCAGCTTGGAACTAGTATCTGATGAGCAGTTCTTC. The variable domain in full, with the rest retrieved from reference TRBV5-1 and TRBJ2-1, is KAGVTQTPRYLIKTRGQQVTLSCSPISGHRSVSWYQQTPGQGLQFLFEYFSETQRNKGNFPGRFSGRQFSNSRSEMNVSTLELGDSALYLCASSLELVSDEQFFGPGTRLTVL.